This T cell receptor (beta chain) was sequenced during a study of T cell responses to AZD1222 COVID-19 vaccine. The CDR3 is made up of 18 amino acids. The trim removed 7 bases at V and 4 bases at J, leaving 17 bases unmatched. Per the germline V gene, CDR1 is SGHTA and CDR2 is FQGNSA. Overall study results and limits: Mapped onto spike, vaccine-associated CD4 TCRs spanned it and were dominant at 160-218 and 743-854. Donor demographics were predominantly white British with a female majority; clonal diversity may be underestimated.

Clones were sequenced by immunoSEQ multiplex PCR, and TCRdb holds only the in-frame ones, with some missing. In the table there are approximately 130,000 clones, approximately 85% of which are singletons. Turning to this clone: Its antigen remains unidentified.

The origin of this receptor is an adult in good health. V is TRBV7-2 and J is TRBJ2-7, with 12 bases matching TRBD2. Sequencing was performed on peripheral blood, taken on day 0 of AZD1222 vaccination. In DNA form, the CDR3 reads TGTGCCAGCACCCTCCCCACCCTGCTAGCGGGAGGGCCGTACGAGCAGTACTTC. Protein product: CASTLPTLLAGGPYEQYF.